The clone carrying this TCR beta chain was counted only a few times. Its antigen is still unknown. The sample is drawn from a study of cytomegalovirus exposure and HLA in healthy donors. The wider study: Ancestry clustering placed more than 65% of about 400 genotyped donors in the Caucasian-associated cluster. General observations from the study: Whilst most TCR sequences proved rare, a subset of public TCRs occurred across many donors. Several V segments, TRBV6-2 and TRBV6-3 among them, could not be told apart and were dropped. Researchers catalogued 164 TCR beta chains as cytomegalovirus-associated.

Primers included in the PCR were 60 Vbeta and 13 Jbeta primers. Measured with immunoSEQ multiplex PCR; TCRdb has only the in-frame clones, and not every one. Among a few hundred thousand clones listed, less than 80% were seen once. This CDR3 has 14 amino acids. V shed 0 bases and J shed 7 bases, with 10 bases lying between them. From germline, CDR1 is SGHRS and CDR2 YFSETQ. Source material: PBMCs. This chain links TRBV5-1 with TRBJ1-4; D is possibly TRBD1 (5 bases). The origin of this receptor is a girl aged 2-10 years in good health and CMV-seronegative. The CDR3 region has the DNA TGCGCCAGCAGCTTGGTGGGGCAAGGTGAAAAACTGTTTTTT. It encodes CASSLVGQGEKLFF.